This TCR beta chain was captured by sequencing in a study of T cell clones after liver transplantation. TCRdb keeps only in-frame clones here, not all; method: immunoSEQ multiplex PCR. The repertoire consists of 60,000 or so clones, with 71% occurring once and the leading ten covering 15%. Germline CDR1 and CDR2: MNHEY and SMNVEV (reference sequence). The length of the CDR3 is 13 residues. The V gene end was trimmed by 6 bases and the J gene end by 6 bases; junction bases not matched to a gene: 4. The chain recombines TRBV27 with TRBJ2-1; 8 bases match TRBD1. The sequencing here drew on CD4+ T cells from blood, taken before liver transplant. The receptor was derived from a human donor who received a liver transplant. In DNA, the CDR3 is TGTGCCAGCAGCCCGACAGGGGCCAATGAGCAGTTCTTC. Amino acids: CASSPTGANEQFF.